The rows below give T cell receptor beta chains drawn from one sample of a study of CD8+CD57+ T cells in acquired aplastic anemia. TCRdb re-called the reads with MiXCR, one entry per CDR3 protein. Of around 180,000 distinct CDR3 sequences in the sample, approximately 60% are singletons; the top ten hold over 40%. The sample taken for sequencing was sorted CD4+, CD8+, or CD8+CD57+ T cells (not recorded which) from PBMCs. The receptor set was obtained from a human donor in good health. Both conserved end residues are part of each CDR3. A D gene is named only where the DNA matches it firmly. Rows give clone size only sometimes, using once, few, many, or a class for an expanded clone.

clone size | J gene | CDR3 length | D gene | V gene | CDR3 DNA | CDR3 protein
- | TRBJ2-7 | 14 | TRBD2 | TRBV4-3 | TGCGCCAGCAGCCAAGGGACTAGTAACTACGAGCAGTACTTC | CASSQGTSNYEQYF
- | TRBJ1-3 | 13 | - | TRBV2 | TGTGCCAGCACCCCGAAGCAGGGAAACACCATATATTTT | CASTPKQGNTIYF
- | TRBJ1-5 | 13 | - | TRBV7-6 | TGTGCCAGCAGCTTAGCGGCATCGGGGCCCCAGCATTTT | CASSLAASGPQHF
- | TRBJ2-7 | 13 | TRBD2 | TRBV25-1 | TGTGCCAGCGGACTAGCGGGAGGTAACGAGCAGTACTTC | CASGLAGGNEQYF
- | TRBJ2-1 | 18 | TRBD1 | TRBV24-1 | TGTGCCACCAGTGATACGCCCTCGTGGGGACAGACATACAATGAGCAGTTCTTC | CATSDTPSWGQTYNEQFF
- | TRBJ2-1 | 13 | TRBD1 | TRBV7-6 | TGTGCCAGCAGCCCCGGACAGGGGGGCAAGCAGTTCTTC | CASSPGQGGKQFF
- | TRBJ1-2 | 14 | - | TRBV7-9 | TGTGCCAGCAGCTCAGGACCGGCGGGACGTGGCTACACCTTC | CASSSGPAGRGYTF
- | TRBJ2-7 | 14 | - | TRBV10-2 | TGCGCCAGCAGTGAGAGCTTAGCTCCCTACGAGCAGTACTTC | CASSESLAPYEQYF
- | TRBJ2-1 | 15 | TRBD2 | TRBV10-3 | TGTGCCATCAGTGAGTCCGGGGGGGCCAGCAATGAGCAGTTCTTC | CAISESGGASNEQFF
- | TRBJ2-5 | 14 | - | TRBV5-5 | TGTGCCAGCAGCTCCGACAGGAGGGAAGAGACCCAGTACTTC | CASSSDRREETQYF
once | TRBJ1-2 | 15 | - | TRBV7-6 | TGTGCCAGCAGCTTAGGAGCAAGCCCCGGGTATGGCTACACCTTC | CASSLGASPGYGYTF
- | TRBJ1-1 | 14 | - | TRBV5-1 | TGCGCCAGCAGCTTGCAGGGTGCGAACACTGAAGCTTTCTTT | CASSLQGANTEAFF
once | TRBJ2-7 | 15 | - | TRBV7-2 | TGTGCCAGCAGCTTAGAACTCCTGCCCTCCTACGAGCAGTGCTTC | CASSLELLPSYEQCF
- | TRBJ2-7 | 15 | TRBD2 | TRBV4-1 | TGCGCCAGCAGCCAAGGGGGAGGGCGGGAATACGAGCAGTACTTC | CASSQGGGREYEQYF
many | TRBJ2-7 | 15 | TRBD2 | TRBV7-9 | TGTGCCAGCAGCCCCCCCAGCGGGGGTTCCTACGAGCAGTACTTC | CASSPPSGGSYEQYF
- | TRBJ1-2 | 13 | TRBD1 | TRBV9 | TGTGCCAGCAGCGAGGGGACAGCCTATGGCTACACCTTC | CASSEGTAYGYTF
- | TRBJ1-1 | 15 | - | TRBV9 | TGTGCCAGCAGCCAGCAGGGAGGGGAGGACACTGAAGCTTTCTTT | CASSQQGGEDTEAFF
once | TRBJ2-2 | 16 | TRBD1 | TRBV5-1 | TGCGCCAGCAGCATGACCCGGGACAGGGGCGTCGGGGAGCTGTTTTTT | CASSMTRDRGVGELFF
- | TRBJ2-7 | 15 | TRBD2 | TRBV20-1 | TGCAGTGCGCCCCGAGGGGGGACTAGCGGGGGGGAGCAGTACTTC | CSAPRGGTSGGEQYF
- | TRBJ2-3 | 13 | - | TRBV10-3 | TGTGCCACCAAAGACAGAAACACAGATACGCAGTATTTT | CATKDRNTDTQYF
- | TRBJ1-1 | 12 | - | TRBV15 | TGTGCCACCAGCAGAAACACTTATGAAGCTTTCTTT | CATSRNTYEAFF
- | TRBJ2-5 | 12 | - | TRBV20-1 | TGCAGTACTAGGGACGGTCCGCGGACCCAGTACTTC | CSTRDGPRTQYF
- | TRBJ2-7 | 13 | - | TRBV29-1 | TGCAGCGTTGGTTCGGGGAGCTCCTACGAGCAGTACTTC | CSVGSGSSYEQYF
few | TRBJ2-6 | 13 | - | TRBV24-1 | TGTGCCACCGCATATTCTGGGGCCAACGTCCTGACTTTC | CATAYSGANVLTF
- | TRBJ2-2 | 15 | - | TRBV5-1 | TGCGCCAGCAGCCTAACAGCACGATCCACCGGGGAGCTGTTTTTT | CASSLTARSTGELFF
many | TRBJ2-7 | 15 | TRBD2 | TRBV5-1 | TGCGCCAGCAGCATCGGACTAGCGGACTCCTACGAGCAGTACTTC | CASSIGLADSYEQYF
- | TRBJ2-2 | 16 | TRBD2 | TRBV10-3 | TGTGCCATCAGTGAGTCGAAGGTCGGGGGGTCCGGGGAGCTGTTTTTT | CAISESKVGGSGELFF
many | TRBJ2-1 | 14 | TRBD1 | TRBV5-1 | TGCGCCAGCAGCGGATGGGACAGGGTAAATGAGCAGTTCTTC | CASSGWDRVNEQFF
- | TRBJ2-1 | 16 | - | TRBV29-1 | TGCAGCGTTGAAGATAGGGGGAGACAGACCGTCGGTGAGCAGTTCTTC | CSVEDRGRQTVGEQFF
few | TRBJ1-2 | 15 | TRBD1 | TRBV7-9 | TGTGCCAGCAGCTCCTGGGACAGGGTCGACTATGGCTACACCTTC | CASSSWDRVDYGYTF
- | TRBJ2-2 | 14 | TRBD2 | TRBV6-4 | TGTGCCAGCAGTGACTCAGCGGGGGCCGGGGAGCTGTTTTTT | CASSDSAGAGELFF
once | TRBJ2-5 | 13 | - | TRBV19 | TGTGCCAGTAGTATCGGGCACCAAGAGACCCAGTACTTC | CASSIGHQETQYF
- | TRBJ1-5 | 15 | - | TRBV24-1 | TGTGCCACCAGTGACTCCCGGACAGGCAATCAGCCCCAGCATTTT | CATSDSRTGNQPQHF
many | TRBJ1-2 | 16 | - | TRBV12-3/TRBV12-4 | TGTGCCAGCAGTTTAGGGGCAGGGAGGGATTTCTATGGCTACACCTTC | CASSLGAGRDFYGYTF
many | TRBJ2-1 | 15 | - | TRBV24-1 | TGTGCCACCAGTGATTTTCGCACAGTCGACAATGAGCAGTTCTTC | CATSDFRTVDNEQFF
- | TRBJ2-2 | 12 | - | TRBV10-2 | TGCGCCAGCAGTGACAGTGGCGGGGAGCTGTTTTTT | CASSDSGGELFF
- | TRBJ1-1 | 14 | - | TRBV7-3 | TGTGCCAGCAGCCCAAGGAGCGGGGCCGGGGAAGCTTTCTTT | CASSPRSGAGEAFF